This T cell receptor (beta chain) appears in the sequencing data of a study of blood T cell repertoires in COVID-19. Authors' analysis steps: Amplified reference gene primers provided the basis for estimating nucleated cell counts. The data were produced by immunoSEQ multiplex PCR, yet TCRdb's version contains in-frame clones alone and is incomplete. V, J and clone size were drawn from that table, and D and trimming were deduced from the DNA. The sample shows tens of thousands of clones, roughly 88% of them seen only once. V lost 3 bases to trimming and J lost 6 bases; unmatched junction nucleotides: 7. The CDR3 loop spans 16 amino acids. Germline CDR1 and CDR2: LNHDA and SQIVND (reference sequence).

Material for sequencing was peripheral blood. The genes are TRBV19 and TRBJ2-1; 11 bases align to TRBD2. This TCR derives from a man in his forties or fifties with active or convalescent COVID-19. The CDR3: CASSISSGRDLNEQFF. The CDR3 region has the DNA TGTGCCAGTAGTATCAGTAGCGGGAGGGATCTCAATGAGCAGTTCTTC.